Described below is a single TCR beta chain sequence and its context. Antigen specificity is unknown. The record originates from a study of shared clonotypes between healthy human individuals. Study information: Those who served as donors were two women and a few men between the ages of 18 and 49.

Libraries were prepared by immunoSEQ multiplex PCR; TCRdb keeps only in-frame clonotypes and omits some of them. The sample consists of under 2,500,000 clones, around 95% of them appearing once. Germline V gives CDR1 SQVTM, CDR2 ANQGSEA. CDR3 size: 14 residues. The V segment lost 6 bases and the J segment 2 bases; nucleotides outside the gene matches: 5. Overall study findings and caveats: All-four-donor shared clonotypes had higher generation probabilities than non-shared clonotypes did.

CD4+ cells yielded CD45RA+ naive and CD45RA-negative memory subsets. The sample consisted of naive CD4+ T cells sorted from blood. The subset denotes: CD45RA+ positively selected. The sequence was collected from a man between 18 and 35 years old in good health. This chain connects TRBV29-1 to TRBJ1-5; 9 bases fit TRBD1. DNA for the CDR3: TGCAGCGTGAGACAGGGGGACGGCAATCAGCCCCAGCATTTT. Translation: CSVRQGDGNQPQHF.